Below, 20 T cell receptor beta chains from the same sample are listed, as sequenced in a study of OX40 agonist ivuxolimab in advanced cancers. Produced via immunoSEQ multiplex PCR; TCRdb's table is partial and in-frame only. The sample holds roughly 90,000 clones; roughly 93% are singletons and the top ten take around 0.71%. Source: CD4+ or CD8+ T cells sorted from blood, taken in a trial of the OX40 agonist ivuxolimab. The origin of the receptors is an adult with an advanced solid tumor such as melanoma, head and neck, liver or kidney cancer.

The J gene is TRBJ2-7, the V gene TRBV30; D might be TRBD1 or TRBD2, each matching 5 bases. The CDR3 has 12 amino acids. V gave up 0 bases and J gave up 7 bases, with 10 bases separating them. Germline CDR1 is GTSNPN and CDR2 is SVGIG (reference sequence). DNA of the CDR3: TGTGCCTGGAGTGTATCGGGGCGGGAGCAGTACTTC. The encoded protein is CAWSVSGREQYF.

The rearrangement links TRBV2 to TRBJ2-1; D might be TRBD2 (7 bases). V was clipped by 7 bases and J by 6 bases, with 16 bases between them. Germline CDR1 is SNHLY and CDR2 is FYNNEI. CDR3 length equals 14 residues. CDR3 coding DNA: TGTGCCAGCAATCGGCAGGGAGGGGGCAATGAGCAGTTCTTC. Amino acids: CASNRQGGGNEQFF.

This chain connects TRBV11-2 to TRBJ2-5; D remains unclear. CDR3 length equals 15 residues. CDR1 and CDR2 from the germline V gene are SGHAT and FQNNGV. Trimming cost V 2 bases and J 2 bases, with 12 bases left between them. The CDR3 DNA reads as TGTGCCAGCAGCTTAACAGACCTTCTACAAGAGACCCAGTACTTC. Its protein product is CASSLTDLLQETQYF.

J is TRBJ1-6 and V is TRBV2; 10 nucleotides align to TRBD1. After removal of 7 bases from V and 6 bases from J, the junction contained 6 bases not matched to a gene. Germline CDR1 reads SNHLY; CDR2 reads FYNNEI. CDR3 size: 15 residues. CDR3 DNA: TGTGCCAGCAAGGCCGGGACAGGGGTTAATTCACCCCTCCACTTT. Amino acids: CASKAGTGVNSPLHF.

The rearrangement uses TRBV7-7 and TRBJ2-1; D is ambiguous. CDR3 length: 13 amino acids. Germline V lookup: CDR1 SSHAT, CDR2 FNYEAQ (reference sequence). V lost 2 bases, J lost 4 bases, and 6 bases lay in between. DNA for the CDR3: TGTGCCAGCAGCTTATCTCAGTACAATGAGCAGTTCTTC. Residues: CASSLSQYNEQFF.

The chain is built from TRBV2 and TRBJ1-2; tentative D call: TRBD1 (6 bases). Germline lookup yields CDR1 SNHLY and CDR2 FYNNEI. V lost 4 bases and J lost 6, with 18 bases in between. The CDR3 extends over 15 amino acids. The CDR3 sequence is CASSGPGSTGNGYTF. Written as DNA, the CDR3 is TGTGCCAGCAGTGGCCCTGGTAGCACAGGGAATGGCTACACCTTC.

This chain links TRBV21-1 with TRBJ2-3; the table calls TRBD1, which could not be checked here. TRBV21-1 is marked as a pseudogene. The CDR3 loop spans 15 amino acids. CDR3 nucleotides: TGTGCCAGCAGCAATAAAAGAACAGTCACAGATACGCAGTATTTT. Protein: CASSNKRTVTDTQYF.

The rearrangement links TRBV29-1 to TRBJ2-5; the D gene is possibly TRBD2 (5 bases). This CDR3 is 13 amino acids long. CDR1 is SQVTM and CDR2 is ANQGSEA in the germline V gene. Between the trimmed V and J ends, which lost 0 bases and 5 bases, there was a span of 10 bases. CDR3 DNA sequence: TGCAGCGTTGAAGACGGCGGCGGGGAGACCCAGTACTTC. As protein: CSVEDGGGETQYF.

The chain uses TRBV28 and TRBJ1-5; D is ambiguous. This CDR3 has 12 residues. V was clipped by 5 bases and J by 11 bases, with 13 bases between them. Per germline, CDR1 MDHEN and CDR2 SYDVKM. The CDR3 DNA reads as TGTGCCAGCAGTCCTGTAAGCATGGCCCAGCATTTT. Translating gives CASSPVSMAQHF.

The gene calls are TRBV28 and TRBJ1-4, with D possibly matching TRBD1 (5 bases). The V gene lost 5 bases and the J gene lost 6 bases, with 7 bases spanning the gap. The CDR3 loop spans 12 amino acids. The germline V gene has CDR1 MDHEN and CDR2 SYDVKM. The CDR3 loop reads CASSRQYEKLFF. The CDR3 bases are TGTGCCAGCAGTCGACAGTATGAAAAACTGTTTTTT.

This rearrangement joins TRBV6-5 to TRBJ2-1; D is possibly TRBD1 (5 bases). The CDR3 runs 15 residues. Trimming left V 0 bases short and J 1 base short, with 7 bases between. Germline V gives CDR1 MNHEY, CDR2 SVGAGI. Here the CDR3 reads CASSYSTDSYNEQFF. Written as DNA, the CDR3 is TGTGCCAGCAGTTACTCGACAGATTCCTACAATGAGCAGTTCTTC.

The chain joins TRBV7-6 to TRBJ2-1, with 15 bases aligning to TRBD2. The V gene's germline CDR1 is SGHVS and CDR2 FNYEAQ. This CDR3 is built from 15 residues. The V segment lost 4 bases and the J segment 7 bases; nucleotides outside the gene matches: 2. In DNA, the CDR3 is TGTGCCAGCAGCTCCGGGACTAGCGGGGGGAATGAGCAGTTCTTC. Translating it yields CASSSGTSGGNEQFF.

The genes are TRBV10-2 and TRBJ1-1; D is perhaps TRBD1 (6 bases). The germline V gene encodes CDR1 WSHSY and CDR2 SAAADI. The CDR3 is 13 amino acids. V lost 7 bases, J lost 0 bases, and 9 bases lay in between. The CDR3 DNA sequence: TGCGCCAGCAAAGGACAGCTGAACACTGAAGCTTTCTTT. Amino acids: CASKGQLNTEAFF.

The V call is TRBV9, the J call TRBJ2-7; D may be TRBD1 or TRBD2 (6 bases each). The V gene lost 3 bases and the J gene lost 7 bases, with 26 bases spanning the gap. The CDR3 has 17 amino acids. Germline CDR1 reads SGDLS; CDR2 reads YYNGEE. The CDR3 reads CASSALDRTYNGGEQYF. The DNA of the CDR3 is TGTGCCAGCAGCGCCCTTGACAGGACTTATAACGGAGGGGAGCAGTACTTC.

The V call is TRBV4-3, the J call TRBJ1-1, with 12 bases lining up with TRBD1. The CDR3 sequence is 18 residues long. The junction had 6 bases not matched to a gene; V was cut back by 0 bases and J by 1 base. CDR1 and CDR2 from the germline V gene are LGHNA and YSLEER. The DNA for the CDR3 is TGCGCCAGCAGCCAAGATCCCGGGACAGGGGGCGCGAACACTGAAGCTTTCTTT. This codes for CASSQDPGTGGANTEAFF.

The chain carries TRBV9 and TRBJ2-1; 8 bases map to TRBD2. The length of the CDR3 is 12 residues. The V gene's germline CDR1 is SGDLS and CDR2 YYNGEE. V lost 7 bases, J lost 7 bases, and 4 bases stayed unmatched. This CDR3 is CASGSSGNEQFF. For the CDR3, the DNA is TGTGCCAGCGGGTCTAGCGGGAATGAGCAGTTCTTC.

The chain has TRBV7-9 and TRBJ1-5, with D unresolved. V shed 0 bases and J shed 4 bases, with 1 base lying between them. Germline V gene sequence: CDR1 SEHNR, CDR2 FQNEAQ (reference sequence). The CDR3 has 12 residues. CDR3 residues: CASSLANQPQHF. The CDR3 nucleotides read TGTGCCAGCAGCTTAGCGAATCAGCCCCAGCATTTT.

Only one count was recorded for this clone. The chain employs TRBV6-5 and TRBJ1-6; D not resolved. CDR1 MNHEY and CDR2 SVGAGI come from the germline V gene. This CDR3 comprises 14 residues. Trimming removed 4 bases at V and 6 bases at J, with 10 bases between. This CDR3 is CASSLQDSNSPLHF. The CDR3 nucleotides are TGTGCCAGCAGTTTGCAGGATTCTAATTCACCCCTCCACTTT.

This clone was observed a handful of times. The rearrangement joins TRBV2 to TRBJ1-6, with a possible D match to TRBD1 (6 bases). This CDR3 spans 13 amino acids. Germline V CDR1 and CDR2: SNHLY, FYNNEI. Trimming removed 4 bases from V and 10 bases from J, with 11 bases in between. The CDR3: CASSVQGQSPLHF. The CDR3 coding sequence is TGTGCCAGCAGTGTCCAGGGGCAGTCACCCCTCCACTTT.

This clone has only one observation. The same CDR3 can be traced to other DNA sequences in this sample. V usage is TRBV2 and J usage is TRBJ2-7; 11 bases fit TRBD1. CDR3 size: 13 residues. CDR1 is SNHLY, CDR2 FYNNEI, per germline. J gave up 6 bases and V 6 bases, and 4 bases lay outside the gene matches. The CDR3 DNA follows: TGTGCCAGCAGCCCGGGACAGGGGGTCGAGCAGTACTTC. It is translated as CASSPGQGVEQYF.